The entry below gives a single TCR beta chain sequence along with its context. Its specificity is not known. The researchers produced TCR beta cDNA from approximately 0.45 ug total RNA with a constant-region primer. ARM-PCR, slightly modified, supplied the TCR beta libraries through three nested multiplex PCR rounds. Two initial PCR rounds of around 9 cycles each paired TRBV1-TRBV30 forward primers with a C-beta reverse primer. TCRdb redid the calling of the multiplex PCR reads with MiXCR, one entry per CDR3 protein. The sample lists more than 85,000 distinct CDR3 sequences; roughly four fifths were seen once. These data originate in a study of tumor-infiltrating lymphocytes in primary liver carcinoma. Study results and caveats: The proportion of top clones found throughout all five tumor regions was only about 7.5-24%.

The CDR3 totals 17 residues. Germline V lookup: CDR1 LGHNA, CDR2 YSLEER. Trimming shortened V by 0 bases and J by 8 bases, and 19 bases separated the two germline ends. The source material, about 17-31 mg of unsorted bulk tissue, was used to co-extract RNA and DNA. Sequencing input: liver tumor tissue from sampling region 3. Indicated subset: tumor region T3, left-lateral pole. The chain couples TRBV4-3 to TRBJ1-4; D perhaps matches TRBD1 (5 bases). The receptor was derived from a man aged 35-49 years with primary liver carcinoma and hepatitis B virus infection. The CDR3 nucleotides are TGCGCCAGCAGCCAAGACCTCGCGAGGGGCGGGCTCGAAAAACTGTTTTTT. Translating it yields CASSQDLARGGLEKLFF.